These T cell receptor beta chains were read from a single sample in a study of T cells in Graves' hyperthyroidism and ophthalmopathy. Via MiXCR, TCRdb re-called the multiplex PCR reads, giving one row per CDR3 protein. The data show about 520,000 distinct CDR3 sequences, 24% seen once. Sequenced material: blood. These TCRs come from a woman in her twenties or thirties with Graves' ophthalmopathy. Both conserved end residues are part of each CDR3. Each record gives: V gene, J gene, clone size, D gene, CDR3 length, CDR3 DNA, CDR3 protein. The D gene is left open where the match is weak. Not all rows give a size; the values are once, few, many and, for expanded clones, a class.

V gene: TRBV20-1; J gene: TRBJ1-2; clone size: -; D gene: -; CDR3 length: 15; CDR3 DNA: TGCAGTGCTATCTCCGGACCCCAGGGAGTGCGTGGCTACACCTTC; CDR3 protein: CSAISGPQGVRGYTF
V gene: TRBV30; J gene: TRBJ2-7; clone size: once; D gene: -; CDR3 length: 13; CDR3 DNA: TGTGCCTGGAGTGTTGGCGGTTCCTACGAGCAGCACTTC; CDR3 protein: CAWSVGGSYEQHF
V gene: TRBV29-1; J gene: TRBJ1-1; clone size: -; D gene: TRBD1; CDR3 length: 14; CDR3 DNA: TGCAGCGTTGAGGCGGACAGGCTGAACACTGAAGCTTTCTTT; CDR3 protein: CSVEADRLNTEAFF
V gene: TRBV11-1; J gene: TRBJ1-2; clone size: many; D gene: -; CDR3 length: 13; CDR3 DNA: TGTGCCAGCAGCCCAATCGGACGGGATGGCTACACCTTC; CDR3 protein: CASSPIGRDGYTF
V gene: TRBV4-1; J gene: TRBJ2-7; clone size: few; D gene: TRBD1; CDR3 length: 15; CDR3 DNA: TGCGCCAGCAGCCAAGCGGGGACAGGGGCCTACGAGCAGTACTTC; CDR3 protein: CASSQAGTGAYEQYF
V gene: TRBV6-2/TRBV6-3; J gene: TRBJ2-6; clone size: many; D gene: -; CDR3 length: 16; CDR3 DNA: TGTGCCAGCAGTTACCACGCATGGTCTGGGGCCAACGTCCTGACTTTC; CDR3 protein: CASSYHAWSGANVLTF
V gene: TRBV12-3/TRBV12-4; J gene: TRBJ1-5; clone size: many; D gene: TRBD1; CDR3 length: 14; CDR3 DNA: TGTGCCAGCAGGACGACAGGGTATGGTCAGCCCCAGCATTTT; CDR3 protein: CASRTTGYGQPQHF
V gene: TRBV10-3; J gene: TRBJ2-5; clone size: -; D gene: TRBD2; CDR3 length: 12; CDR3 DNA: TGTGCCATCGGGGGGGTGGGGGAGACCCAGTACTTC; CDR3 protein: CAIGGVGETQYF
V gene: TRBV14; J gene: TRBJ2-2; clone size: many; D gene: -; CDR3 length: 15; CDR3 DNA: TGTGCCAGCAGCCAAGTGCCCCCCCACACCGGGGAGCTGTTTTTT; CDR3 protein: CASSQVPPHTGELFF
V gene: TRBV19; J gene: TRBJ2-5; clone size: many; D gene: -; CDR3 length: 12; CDR3 DNA: TGTGCCAGTAGACAAGGAGGGGAGACCCAGTACTTC; CDR3 protein: CASRQGGETQYF
V gene: TRBV28; J gene: TRBJ2-5; clone size: few; D gene: TRBD1; CDR3 length: 15; CDR3 DNA: TGTGCCAGTTCGGGGACAGGGGTTTATGAAGAGACCCAGTACTTC; CDR3 protein: CASSGTGVYEETQYF
V gene: TRBV20-1; J gene: TRBJ2-7; clone size: many; D gene: TRBD1; CDR3 length: 16; CDR3 DNA: TGCAGTGCTGCCGGACGCCAGGGACAGGGGACCTACGAGCAGTACTTC; CDR3 protein: CSAAGRQGQGTYEQYF
V gene: TRBV6-2/TRBV6-3; J gene: TRBJ1-2; clone size: many; D gene: -; CDR3 length: 15; CDR3 DNA: TGTGCCAGCAGTTACTTGGGACACCAACTCTATGGCTACACCTTC; CDR3 protein: CASSYLGHQLYGYTF
V gene: TRBV7-9; J gene: TRBJ2-7; clone size: many; D gene: TRBD1; CDR3 length: 12; CDR3 DNA: TGTGCCAGCAGGCGCGACAGGGGCGAGCAGTACTTC; CDR3 protein: CASRRDRGEQYF
V gene: TRBV15; J gene: TRBJ1-1; clone size: -; D gene: TRBD1; CDR3 length: 16; CDR3 DNA: TGTGCCACCAGCAGAGAACGGACAGGGGTGAACACTGAAGCTTTCTTT; CDR3 protein: CATSRERTGVNTEAFF
V gene: TRBV6-2/TRBV6-3; J gene: TRBJ2-7; clone size: many; D gene: -; CDR3 length: 15; CDR3 DNA: TGTGCCAGCACCATAGCGGGACAGGGTTTCTACGAGCAGTACTTC; CDR3 protein: CASTIAGQGFYEQYF
V gene: TRBV28; J gene: TRBJ1-1; clone size: few; D gene: -; CDR3 length: 14; CDR3 DNA: TGTGCCGTACAAGATGGGGGGGCGAACGCTGAAGCTTTCTTT; CDR3 protein: CAVQDGGANAEAFF
V gene: TRBV28; J gene: TRBJ1-5; clone size: many; D gene: -; CDR3 length: 17; CDR3 DNA: TGTGCCAGCAGTCCGAGTGGAGGGGGGCGCGGCAATCAGCCCCAGCATTTT; CDR3 protein: CASSPSGGGRGNQPQHF
V gene: TRBV6-5; J gene: TRBJ1-2; clone size: many; D gene: TRBD1; CDR3 length: 13; CDR3 DNA: TGTGCCAGCAGCCGTGGGACAGCCTATGGCTACACCTTC; CDR3 protein: CASSRGTAYGYTF
V gene: TRBV12-3/TRBV12-4; J gene: TRBJ1-2; clone size: many; D gene: TRBD1; CDR3 length: 14; CDR3 DNA: TGTGCCAGCAGTTTCTCGACAGGGCCTTATGGCTACACCTTC; CDR3 protein: CASSFSTGPYGYTF
V gene: TRBV20-1; J gene: TRBJ1-2; clone size: many; D gene: -; CDR3 length: 13; CDR3 DNA: TGCAGTGCTAGTCTTTTAACTGGGCGTGGCTACACCTTC; CDR3 protein: CSASLLTGRGYTF
V gene: TRBV19; J gene: TRBJ1-1; clone size: few; D gene: -; CDR3 length: 13; CDR3 DNA: TGTGCCAGTAGTATGCTGGGAATCACTGAAGCTTTCTTT; CDR3 protein: CASSMLGITEAFF
V gene: TRBV6-1; J gene: TRBJ1-5; clone size: -; D gene: -; CDR3 length: 12; CDR3 DNA: TGTGCCAGCACCTCAGACAGTCAGCCCCAGCATTTT; CDR3 protein: CASTSDSQPQHF
V gene: TRBV6-1; J gene: TRBJ1-3; clone size: many; D gene: -; CDR3 length: 16; CDR3 DNA: TGTGCCAGCAGGGAGACAGGTTTCATCTCTGGAAACACCATATATTTT; CDR3 protein: CASRETGFISGNTIYF
V gene: TRBV6-2/TRBV6-3; J gene: TRBJ1-2; clone size: many; D gene: -; CDR3 length: 17; CDR3 DNA: TGTGCCAGCACCTTTGGAGGGATGGGATCGGTACTCTATGGCTACACCTTC; CDR3 protein: CASTFGGMGSVLYGYTF
V gene: TRBV12-3/TRBV12-4; J gene: TRBJ1-2; clone size: -; D gene: TRBD1; CDR3 length: 15; CDR3 DNA: TGTGCCAGCGGTCTAGGGACAGGGGGCAACTATGGCTACACCTTC; CDR3 protein: CASGLGTGGNYGYTF
V gene: TRBV27; J gene: TRBJ2-7; clone size: many; D gene: TRBD2; CDR3 length: 15; CDR3 DNA: TGTGCCAGCTCCTCCCTCGGACTAGCGGATTACGAGCAGTACTTC; CDR3 protein: CASSSLGLADYEQYF
V gene: TRBV28; J gene: TRBJ2-7; clone size: -; D gene: -; CDR3 length: 14; CDR3 DNA: TGTGCCAGCAGCGAGGCGGGAAGTGGTGACGAGCAGCACTTC; CDR3 protein: CASSEAGSGDEQHF
V gene: TRBV12-3/TRBV12-4; J gene: TRBJ1-2; clone size: -; D gene: -; CDR3 length: 13; CDR3 DNA: TGTGCCAGCAATCCACAGGGTTCGTATGGCTACACCTTC; CDR3 protein: CASNPQGSYGYTF
V gene: TRBV20-1; J gene: TRBJ2-1; clone size: -; D gene: -; CDR3 length: 15; CDR3 DNA: TGCAGTGCTCGACCACCGGGGCTGAGGTACAATGAGCAGTTCTTC; CDR3 protein: CSARPPGLRYNEQFF
V gene: TRBV5-1; J gene: TRBJ2-7; clone size: many; D gene: -; CDR3 length: 13; CDR3 DNA: TGCGCCAGCAGACGCGAATTTTCCTACGAGCAGTACTTC; CDR3 protein: CASRREFSYEQYF
V gene: TRBV24-1; J gene: TRBJ1-2; clone size: many; D gene: -; CDR3 length: 14; CDR3 DNA: TGTGCCACCAGTTCATCGCAGCTTAACTATGGCTACACCTTC; CDR3 protein: CATSSSQLNYGYTF
V gene: TRBV4-1; J gene: TRBJ1-6; clone size: few; D gene: -; CDR3 length: 17; CDR3 DNA: TGCGCCAGCAGCCACCCCAATCCAGGGTTCAAGAATTCACCCCTCCACTTT; CDR3 protein: CASSHPNPGFKNSPLHF
V gene: TRBV2; J gene: TRBJ2-2; clone size: many; D gene: -; CDR3 length: 15; CDR3 DNA: TGTGCCAGCAGGCCCTTGGCGGTGAACACCGGGGAGCTGTTTTTT; CDR3 protein: CASRPLAVNTGELFF
V gene: TRBV7-8; J gene: TRBJ2-7; clone size: -; D gene: -; CDR3 length: 16; CDR3 DNA: TGTGCCAGCAGCTTAGCAAGGAGGCTGGGCTCCTACGAGCAGTACTTC; CDR3 protein: CASSLARRLGSYEQYF
V gene: TRBV12-3/TRBV12-4; J gene: TRBJ2-7; clone size: many; D gene: -; CDR3 length: 14; CDR3 DNA: TGTGCCAGCAGTTTGCGCGACGGACCTTACGAGCAGTACTTC; CDR3 protein: CASSLRDGPYEQYF
V gene: TRBV12-3/TRBV12-4; J gene: TRBJ2-7; clone size: -; D gene: -; CDR3 length: 12; CDR3 DNA: TGTGCCAGCAGTTTAGTGCTAGCGTGGAAGTACTTC; CDR3 protein: CASSLVLAWKYF
V gene: TRBV11-2; J gene: TRBJ2-7; clone size: -; D gene: -; CDR3 length: 13; CDR3 DNA: TGTGCCAGCAGACGAATGGGGCTCCACGAGCAGTACTTC; CDR3 protein: CASRRMGLHEQYF
V gene: TRBV15; J gene: TRBJ2-7; clone size: many; D gene: -; CDR3 length: 15; CDR3 DNA: TGTGCCACCAGCAGAGATCTGAACAGGGCCTACGAGCAGTACTTC; CDR3 protein: CATSRDLNRAYEQYF
V gene: TRBV18; J gene: TRBJ1-2; clone size: -; D gene: TRBD1; CDR3 length: 20; CDR3 DNA: TGTGCCAGCTCAGCAAAATATACCGGGACAGTTCTCGGGGGAACCTATGGCTACACCTTC; CDR3 protein: CASSAKYTGTVLGGTYGYTF
V gene: TRBV7-9; J gene: TRBJ1-2; clone size: -; D gene: -; CDR3 length: 13; CDR3 DNA: TGTGCCAGCAGCTCAACCGGGACGACGGGCTACACCTTC; CDR3 protein: CASSSTGTTGYTF
V gene: TRBV28; J gene: TRBJ1-3; clone size: few; D gene: TRBD1; CDR3 length: 18; CDR3 DNA: TGTGCCAGCAGTGAACGTCCCGGGACAGGAAACTCTGGAAACACCATATATTTT; CDR3 protein: CASSERPGTGNSGNTIYF
V gene: TRBV5-1; J gene: TRBJ1-1; clone size: -; D gene: -; CDR3 length: 13; CDR3 DNA: TGCGCCAGCAGGAAAACAGGGAAGGCTGAAGCTTTCTTT; CDR3 protein: CASRKTGKAEAFF
V gene: TRBV11-3; J gene: TRBJ1-1; clone size: -; D gene: TRBD1; CDR3 length: 15; CDR3 DNA: TGTGCCAGCAGCTTATTGGGACAGGTGAACACTGAAGCTTTCTTT; CDR3 protein: CASSLLGQVNTEAFF
V gene: TRBV6-1; J gene: TRBJ2-5; clone size: many; D gene: TRBD2; CDR3 length: 15; CDR3 DNA: TGTGCCAGCAGGATTAGCGGGGGTTACCAAGAGACCCAGTACTTC; CDR3 protein: CASRISGGYQETQYF
V gene: TRBV20-1; J gene: TRBJ1-2; clone size: many; D gene: -; CDR3 length: 9; CDR3 DNA: TGCAGTGCCTTGGATGGCTACACCTTC; CDR3 protein: CSALDGYTF
V gene: TRBV7-8; J gene: TRBJ2-3; clone size: many; D gene: TRBD2; CDR3 length: 15; CDR3 DNA: TGTGCCAGCAGCCCAGCGGGGGGGTCAGGAGATACGCAGTATTTT; CDR3 protein: CASSPAGGSGDTQYF
V gene: TRBV7-2; J gene: TRBJ2-5; clone size: -; D gene: -; CDR3 length: 14; CDR3 DNA: TGTGCCAGCAACCCGTCACAGCCCCAAGAGACCCAGTACTTC; CDR3 protein: CASNPSQPQETQYF
V gene: TRBV12-3/TRBV12-4; J gene: TRBJ1-6; clone size: -; D gene: -; CDR3 length: 14; CDR3 DNA: TGTGCCAGCAGGCCGACCGGGGGCAATTCACCCCTCCACTTT; CDR3 protein: CASRPTGGNSPLHF
V gene: TRBV7-2; J gene: TRBJ1-2; clone size: many; D gene: TRBD1; CDR3 length: 14; CDR3 DNA: TGTGCCAGCAGCTCGGGACAGTGGGACTATGGCTACACCTTC; CDR3 protein: CASSSGQWDYGYTF
V gene: TRBV12-3/TRBV12-4; J gene: TRBJ2-5; clone size: many; D gene: -; CDR3 length: 17; CDR3 DNA: TGTGCCAGCAGCCAAGACCGAGCCTCAATATCTCAAGAGACCCAGTACTTC; CDR3 protein: CASSQDRASISQETQYF
V gene: TRBV9; J gene: TRBJ2-7; clone size: -; D gene: TRBD2; CDR3 length: 15; CDR3 DNA: TGTGCCAGCAGCGTAGAGGTAGCGGGAGTCTACGAGCAGTACTTC; CDR3 protein: CASSVEVAGVYEQYF
V gene: TRBV29-1; J gene: TRBJ1-5; clone size: few; D gene: TRBD1; CDR3 length: 15; CDR3 DNA: TGCAGCGTCATAGGACAGGGATCGGGCAATCAGCCCCAGCATTTT; CDR3 protein: CSVIGQGSGNQPQHF
V gene: TRBV28; J gene: TRBJ1-5; clone size: many; D gene: TRBD1; CDR3 length: 16; CDR3 DNA: TGTGCCAGCAGTTTGGCGGGACAGGGGAACAATCAGCCCCAGCATTTT; CDR3 protein: CASSLAGQGNNQPQHF
V gene: TRBV18; J gene: TRBJ1-2; clone size: many; D gene: TRBD1; CDR3 length: 13; CDR3 DNA: TGTGCCAGCTCCCGGACAGGGGGTGATGGCTACACCTTC; CDR3 protein: CASSRTGGDGYTF
V gene: TRBV4-3; J gene: TRBJ1-1; clone size: many; D gene: -; CDR3 length: 16; CDR3 DNA: TGCGCCAGCAGCCAAGACCACTCCGGGTATTCCGCTGAAGCTTTCTTT; CDR3 protein: CASSQDHSGYSAEAFF
V gene: TRBV29-1; J gene: TRBJ1-1; clone size: few; D gene: TRBD1; CDR3 length: 14; CDR3 DNA: TGCAGCATTTGGACAGGGACTCTGAACACTGAAGCTTTCTTT; CDR3 protein: CSIWTGTLNTEAFF
V gene: TRBV19; J gene: TRBJ1-1; clone size: -; D gene: TRBD1; CDR3 length: 18; CDR3 DNA: TGTGCCAGTAGTACCAGGGGGCGTAGCAATGCTATGAACACTGAAGCTTTCTTT; CDR3 protein: CASSTRGRSNAMNTEAFF
V gene: TRBV5-6; J gene: TRBJ1-6; clone size: -; D gene: TRBD1; CDR3 length: 16; CDR3 DNA: TGTGCCAGCAGCCGGAGGACAGGGGCGTCCAATTCACCCCTCCACTTT; CDR3 protein: CASSRRTGASNSPLHF
V gene: TRBV29-1; J gene: TRBJ2-5; clone size: -; D gene: -; CDR3 length: 15; CDR3 DNA: TGCAGCGTTCAAAGGCAGGAAAGAGGGCAAGAGACCCAGTACTTC; CDR3 protein: CSVQRQERGQETQYF